Listed here is a single T cell receptor (beta chain). Antigen specificity is unknown. The sample is drawn from a study of T-cell reconstitution after alpha-beta-depleted transplantation in children. Study-wide findings and caveats: Some patients owed their high day-60 TCRbeta diversity to surviving recipient T cells and thymic progenitors. Expanded graft clones, several hundred of them, were reportedly the source of alpha-beta T cells about two months after transplant. At the one-year point after transplant, T-cell counts and TCRbeta diversity were found to come mostly from T cells that had been newly produced.

During its preparation, the TCRbeta library received unique molecular identifiers. From the PCR reads, TCRdb called clonotypes with MiXCR, one entry per CDR3 protein. Of 200,000 to 300,000 distinct CDR3 sequences listed, just under 8.5% are singletons. Germline trimming cut 4 bases from V and 8 bases from J; bases unmatched to any gene: 6. Germline lookup yields CDR1 SQVTM and CDR2 ANQGSEA. The CDR3 covers 13 residues. This sequence joins TRBV29-1 and TRBJ2-7; 12 bases map to TRBD2. The sample in question was PBMCs, mostly from graft donor cells, obtained 180 days after TCRalphabeta/CD19-depleted stem cell transplant. The TCR sequence derives from a male patient aged 5 to 17 who had a stem cell transplant for acute lymphoblastic leukemia, so the T cells may come from the graft donor. Written as DNA, the CDR3 is TGCAGCGTTGGTCTAGCGGGAGGGCCGAAGCAGTACTTC. Its protein is CSVGLAGGPKQYF.